This paragraph covers one TCR beta chain sequence. The sample holds many counts of this clone. Its antigen is currently not known. Base qualities are missing; no much larger clone stands one base away. Collaborating institutions collected whole blood in K2EDTA tubes following their own protocols. For TCRbeta analysis, collaborators shipped samples as frozen whole blood, isolated PBMCs, or DNA extracted from either of those sample types. The sample is drawn from a study of blood T cell repertoires in COVID-19 (dated by TCRdb to the early 2020s). Notes on the research overall: Samples from collaborators originated in the United States, Italy and Spain and spanned both the acute and convalescent phases of COVID-19. The material from the prospective study consisted of cDNA or gDNA derived from T cells, B-cell-depleted T cells, or PBMCs. The dataset comprised deeply sampled blood TCRbeta repertoires from subjects exposed to, actively infected with, or recovered from COVID-19. The repertoires were released in a freely available public database intended as a resource for research on the immune response to SARS-CoV-2. Samples were obtained from the ongoing ImmuneRACE study (first 160 participants) and from over 1,000 subjects provided by 6 global collaborators. The sample metadata nearly always contained a de-identified subject ID, COVID-19 status, age in years and sex. Where available, HLA class I and class II types were taken from metadata supplied by the sample provider and were not determined by assay-based typing. What the authors observed across the whole study: The quantity of clinical and demographic metadata differed by source and by participant and was supplied without curation.

Reading from cysteine to phenylalanine, the CDR3 counts 14 amino acids. Only CDR3 DNA remains: 42 bases, in frame from the first base. CDR1 and CDR2 are read off the germline V gene as SNHLY and FYNNEI. V is trimmed back by 5 bases and J by 10 bases, and the junction contains 7 bases that no gene match accounts for. TCRbeta CDR3 regions were amplified from genomic DNA using the immunoSEQ Assay, a bias-controlled multiplex PCR. Per the original workflow: Within the assay, amplification of reference gene primers was used to estimate how many nucleated cells each sample contained. To quantify the absolute abundance of each unique TCRbeta CDR3 rearrangement, sequence reads were collapsed and filtered. For each sample, productive Simpson clonality was calculated as the square root of Simpson's diversity index over productive rearrangements. TCRdb took over this immuneACCESS table, retaining in-frame rearrangements with V and J assigned. Such tables are incomplete; in checked studies, under half of the missing clones stem from an unresolved V gene, and the remainder is unexplained. The DNA was the basis for D and trimming; V, J and clone size are from that table. For this sample there are some 260,000 clones; over 65% appear just once. The ten largest clones represent 2.5% to 4% of the sample.

This sequence uses TRBV2 and TRBJ1-6; TRBD1 fits 8 bases in the junction. The receptor was derived from an elderly woman with acute or convalescent COVID-19. Sequenced material: peripheral blood. The sequenced DNA: TGTGCCAGCAGTCTGACAGGGGAAAGATCACCCCTCCACTTT. Its protein reads: CASSLTGERSPLHF.